This T cell receptor (beta chain) was recovered during a study of naive and memory T cell subsets (dated by TCRdb to 2017 to 2019). About the full investigation: Sorted naive and memory T cell subsets from peripheral blood were analyzed in the study using a UMI-based, open-source pipeline for TCR alpha and beta sequencing. RNA was DNase-treated and reverse transcribed with TCR constant-region primers, mostly using SuperScript III. IgG serology results and the functional CMV T cell responses were in complete agreement. General study outcomes and caveats: The repertoire findings for the naive and memory subsets could not be validated against a ground truth because none was available. A clonotype was defined as a single alpha or beta chain sequence rather than as a paired alpha/beta receptor. In both CD4 and CD8 cells, a rise in Gini index and a fall in Shannon and inverse Simpson diversity were observed from naive through CM, EM and EMRA. A power law was followed by TCR abundance, with an exponent that differed between naive and memory subsets but was consistent across the three individuals. After error correction, only a single occurrence was seen for over 90% of naive TCR sequences, so much steeper abundance distributions were produced than in memory subsets. RNA-based TCR counts may be influenced by expression changes linked to T cell activation and differentiation.

This clonotype appeared many times. The clone's antigen remains unknown. Base qualities are not provided; no much larger clone lies one nucleotide away. From the second PCR step onward, the TCR alpha chain libraries and the TCR beta chain libraries were amplified separately. To determine each donor's CMV status, fresh PBMCs were stimulated overnight with CMV viral lysate, and IFNgamma production from CD4+ T cells was then assessed. CD4 T cells were positively selected with Miltenyi beads, followed by positive selection of CD8 T cells from the CD4-negative fraction. Cells were stained for CD3, CD4, CD8, CD45RA, CD27 and a live/dead dye and were sorted on a BD Aria II into four subsets based on CD45RA and CD27. The sorting gate for effector memory cells was CD45RA-CD27-, and the sorting gate for EMRA cells was CD45RA+CD27-. Blood came from a few healthy volunteers, each fractionated into CD4 and CD8 T cells and then into four differentiation subsets. Roughly 120 ml of peripheral blood was collected from each donor, and PBMC were isolated from the blood using Ficoll-Paque PLUS density-gradient centrifugation. After sorting, cells were lysed in RLT buffer, RNA was extracted using a Qiagen RNeasy kit, and the extracted RNA was stored at -80 degrees C.

The method behind the library was UMI-ligation and nested PCR. The beta constant-region primer was an equimolar mix of two oligonucleotides covering both TRBC1 and TRBC2. A single-stranded oligonucleotide containing the SP2 primer and a 12-nucleotide UMI was joined to the 3' end of the cDNA by T4 RNA ligase 1. The ligated cDNA went through four rounds of PCR with nested alpha and beta constant-region primers together with the SP2 primer. The ligation reaction was kept at 16 degrees C for about 20-24 hours. PCR2 was typically performed as a SYBR Green qPCR and was stopped at a predetermined threshold so that over-amplification was prevented. Apart from the first purification, every purification step used Agencourt AMPure XP magnetic beads. Library quantification was done by Qubit, followed by a TapeStation check on which the main peak was expected at around 650 bp. Sequencing of the pooled libraries was done on an Illumina MiSeq using v2 2x251 paired-end kits, which typically yielded roughly 0.95-2.1 million reads per sample. Each sample library was pooled at 4 to 5 nM, and roughly 4.5-7% PhiX was included to improve cluster recognition. Turning to the authors' computational methods: FASTQ reads processed by Demultiplexor were assigned V and J genes by Decombinator through tag matching that tolerated a single base-pair mismatch. By using UMIs, Collapsinator corrected both sequencing errors and the frequency errors caused by PCR heterogeneity. TCRs were translated and CDR3s were extracted from the conserved cysteine to the FGXG phenylalanine by CDR3Translator, with non-productive sequences being flagged. Gini, Shannon entropy and inverse Simpson indices were computed after subsampling the repertoires to the same number of UMI-defined TCRs. Within the linear range, a power law was fitted by maximum likelihood to the distributions of clonotype abundance. On one naive CD8 sample, the pipeline and MIGEC gave similar UMI counts, unique TCR numbers and clonal distributions. The repertoires were searched for several thousand CMV-associated CDR3 sequences that had been compiled from VDJdb and a published dataset. TCRdb cleaned the public reads at Q25 with fastp, built clones with MiXCR and kept in-frame beta chains. Rows matching on CDR3 protein sequence are summarized as one entry with the most common DNA and genes. The V and J calls were not made by the authors but by TCRdb's processing. The sample includes some 36,000 distinct CDR3 sequences, with about 14% observed a single time. The ten largest clonotypes hold roughly 21% of the sample.

The clonotype was recovered from a human donor in good health. Sequenced input: effector memory CD4+ T cells from blood. The cell subset or site label of this sample denotes: effector memory, CD45RA- CD27-.

The CDR3 protein sequence reads: CAIKPGVQETQYF. The bases are TGTGCCATCAAGCCAGGCGTCCAAGAGACCCAGTACTTC. Recombination linked TRBV10-3 to TRBJ2-5; no D gene call is confident. A distance of 10 bases separates the germline ends of V and J, which lose 7 bases and 1 base respectively. Its CDR3 holds 13 amino acids, cysteine through phenylalanine. The CDR3 DNA has 39 bases and is translated from base 1. CDR1 is given as ENHRY and CDR2 as SYGVKD, both from the germline V gene.